The 31 T cell receptor beta chains below all came from one sample that was sequenced in a study of naive and memory T cell subsets. Study results and caveats: Possibly reflecting memory cells re-expressing CD45RA, a few larger clonotypes occurred in naive repertoires, especially CD8.

Their target antigens are unknown. Both TRBC1 and TRBC2 were covered by a beta constant-region primer of two equimolar oligonucleotides. Four rounds of PCR amplified the ligated cDNA using nested alpha and beta constant-region primers plus SP2. MiXCR, applied by TCRdb to the UMI-ligation and nested PCR reads, yields one record per CDR3 protein. The table records 120,000 to 150,000 distinct CDR3 sequences, about 23% of them present only once. Specimen: naive CD4+ T cells from blood. The receptors were gathered from a human donor in good health.

V gene TRBV5-1 combines with J gene TRBJ2-7; D is perhaps TRBD1 or TRBD2 (5 bases each). The V end lost 0 bases, the J end lost 1 base, and 14 bases lay between the germline ends. The CDR3 loop spans 16 amino acids. Germline lookup yields CDR1 SGHRS and CDR2 YFSETQ. CDR3 sequence: CASSLVGGDISYEQYF. The CDR3 DNA is TGCGCCAGCAGCTTGGTTGGGGGAGACATTTCCTACGAGCAGTACTTC.

The gene calls are TRBV5-1 and TRBJ2-3, with 10 bases that match TRBD2. The junction had 6 bases not matched to a gene; V was cut back by 0 bases and J by 5 bases. The CDR3 loop spans 16 amino acids. The germline gives CDR1 SGHRS, CDR2 YFSETQ. The CDR3 protein is CASSLVAGGAGDTQYF. The CDR3 region has the DNA TGCGCCAGCAGCTTGGTAGCGGGAGGCGCTGGAGATACGCAGTATTTT.

The rearrangement links TRBV12-3 or TRBV12-4 to TRBJ1-5; D may be TRBD1 (6 bases). Trimming took off 2 bases at V and 4 bases at J, with 9 bases between the two ends. The CDR3 loop spans 14 amino acids. The CDR3 sequence is CASSLQGRNQPQHF. The CDR3 DNA reads TGTGCCAGCAGTTTACAGGGGCGGAATCAGCCCCAGCATTTT.

The gene calls are TRBV29-1 and TRBJ2-7; 7 nucleotides match TRBD1. Trimming removed 8 bases from V and 3 bases from J; junction bases left unmatched: 7. Germline CDR1 is SQVTM and CDR2 is ANQGSEA. The CDR3 runs 12 residues. The CDR3 protein is CSTGTAVYEQYF. DNA of the CDR3: TGCAGCACCGGGACAGCCGTCTACGAGCAGTACTTC.

This clonotype was recorded a few times. The chain is built from TRBV9 and TRBJ2-5; tentative D call: TRBD2 (7 bases). This CDR3 is 15 amino acids long. Trimming pared 2 bases from V and 5 bases from J, leaving 16 bases between. Germline CDR1 SGDLS, CDR2 YYNGEE. The CDR3 nucleotides are TGTGCCAGCAGCGTCCTTGGGAGGGGGGAGGAGACCCAGTACTTC. This codes for CASSVLGRGEETQYF.

This clonotype has just a few counts. The rearrangement joins TRBV7-2 to TRBJ2-3; D not certain. Trimming took off 1 base at V and 1 base at J, with 3 bases between the two ends. The CDR3 sequence is 13 residues long. Germline values: CDR1 SGHTA, CDR2 FQGNSA. CDR3 sequence: CASSLERTDTQYF. CDR3 nucleotide sequence: TGTGCCAGCAGCTTAGAACGCACAGATACGCAGTATTTT. The complete variable domain, with remaining parts taken from reference TRBV7-2 and TRBJ2-3, reads GAGVSQSPSNKVTEKGKDVELRCDPISGHTALYWYRQSLGQGLEFLIYFQGNSAPDKSGLPSDRFSAERTGGSVSTLTIQRTQQEDSAVYLCASSLERTDTQYFGPGTRLTVL.

The chain is built from TRBV6-2 or TRBV6-3 and TRBJ2-6, with D possibly being TRBD2 (6 bases). Trimming removed 8 bases at V and 0 bases at J, with 8 bases between. This CDR3 contains 14 residues. Germline V gene data show CDR1 as MNHEY and CDR2 as SVGEGT. The CDR3 coding sequence is TGTGCCAGCGGGAGGAGCTCTGGGGCCAACGTCCTGACTTTC. This codes for CASGRSSGANVLTF.

The J gene is TRBJ1-2, the V gene TRBV20-1; D remains unclear. CDR1 is DFQATT and CDR2 is SNEGSKA in the germline V gene (reference sequence). CDR3 size: 12 residues. With 2 bases removed from V and 4 bases from J, the gap between germline ends came to 8 bases. CDR3 DNA: TGCAGTGCTAGACAGGCGACCTATGGCTACACCTTC. Residues: CSARQATYGYTF.

The rearrangement joins TRBV2 to TRBJ1-1; 7 nucleotides align to TRBD1. J lost 6 bases, V lost 1 base, and 8 bases had no gene match. This CDR3 comprises 15 residues. The germline gives CDR1 SNHLY, CDR2 FYNNEI. The CDR3 spells CASSEGQGGSPEAFF. As DNA, the CDR3 is TGTGCCAGCAGTGAAGGACAGGGTGGTTCCCCTGAAGCTTTCTTT.

The V and J genes are TRBV19 and TRBJ2-1; tentatively, D is TRBD1 or TRBD2 (5 bases each). Germline CDR1 is LNHDA and CDR2 is SQIVND (reference sequence). V was clipped by 3 bases and J by 9 bases, with 12 bases between them. The CDR3 runs to 13 residues. CDR3 in DNA: TGTGCCAGTAGTATTAACCGGGACGGTGAGCAGTTCTTC. This gives the protein CASSINRDGEQFF. Filled out from reference TRBV19 and TRBJ2-1, the complete variable domain reads DGGITQSPKYLFRKEGQNVTLSCEQNLNHDAMYWYRQDPGQGLRLIYYSQIVNDFQKGDIAEGYSVSREKKESFPLTVTSAQKNPTAFYLCASSINRDGEQFFGPGTRLTVL.

The chain has TRBV20-1 and TRBJ2-5; D is possibly TRBD1 or TRBD2 (5 bases each). The CDR3 runs 13 residues. Germline loops: CDR1 DFQATT, CDR2 SNEGSKA (reference sequence). Trimming removed 3 bases at V and 3 bases at J, with 11 bases between. CDR3 sequence: CSASPGTKETQYF. DNA of the CDR3: TGCAGTGCTAGCCCGGGGACGAAAGAGACCCAGTACTTC.

The rearrangement uses TRBV25-1 and TRBJ2-7; D is perhaps TRBD1 or TRBD2 (5 bases each). The length of the CDR3 is 16 residues. Germline CDR1 is MGHDK and CDR2 is SYGVNS. V shed 3 bases and J shed 3 bases, with 18 bases lying between them. CDR3 nucleotides: TGTGCCAGCAGTGACTCTTGGACGACGAGGGGCTACGAGCAGTACTTC. Amino acid sequence: CASSDSWTTRGYEQYF.

The chain uses TRBV28 and TRBJ2-7; D is uncertain. CDR3 length: 15 amino acids. Germline CDR1 is MDHEN and CDR2 is SYDVKM. The V end lost 7 bases, the J end lost 1 base, and 17 bases lay between the germline ends. The CDR3 bases are TGTGCCAGCACCTTGCGGTACAGTGAATCCTACGAGCAGTACTTC. The encoded protein is CASTLRYSESYEQYF.

This clonotype was recorded at least ten times. The V gene is TRBV7-9, the J gene TRBJ2-1, with TRBD2 identical over 11 bases. The CDR3 runs 17 residues. The germline V gene encodes CDR1 SEHNR and CDR2 FQNEAQ (reference sequence). Germline trimming cut 4 bases from V and 4 bases from J; bases unmatched to any gene: 9. As DNA, the CDR3 is TGTGCCAGCAGCTACCCTAGCGGGAGGACCACTTACAATGAGCAGTTCTTC. This encodes CASSYPSGRTTYNEQFF.

The rearrangement links TRBV5-1 to TRBJ1-1; tentatively, D is TRBD1 (6 bases). The CDR3 totals 15 residues. Germline V CDR1 and CDR2: SGHRS, YFSETQ. V lost 1 base and J 3 bases, leaving 13 bases between the germline ends. The CDR3 region is CASSLTGPLDTEAFF. As DNA, the CDR3 is TGCGCCAGCAGCTTGACAGGGCCCCTCGACACTGAAGCTTTCTTT.

This sequence joins TRBV6-2 or TRBV6-3 and TRBJ1-5; D unclear. CDR1 is MNHEY, CDR2 SVGEGT, per germline. V lost 1 base to trimming and J lost 5 bases, with 9 bases between them. The CDR3 length is 14 residues. CDR3: CASSYFRSDQPQHF. The CDR3 DNA is TGTGCCAGCAGTTACTTCAGGTCGGATCAGCCCCAGCATTTT.

The rearrangement joins TRBV21-1 to TRBJ1-5; TRBD1, the D gene given by the table, was not confirmed from the DNA. TRBV21-1 is designated a pseudogene. The CDR3 length is 16 residues. CDR3 residues: CASSKAGTGVNQPQHF. For the CDR3, the DNA is TGTGCCAGCAGCAAAGCGGGGACAGGGGTCAATCAGCCCCAGCATTTT.

This clonotype turned up a few times. The genes are TRBV28 and TRBJ1-2; maybe TRBD1 (6 bases). The CDR3 runs 13 residues. From germline, CDR1 is MDHEN and CDR2 SYDVKM. Between the trimmed V and J ends, which lost 2 bases and 8 bases, there was a span of 12 bases. The CDR3, as DNA: TGTGCCAGCAGTTTAATGGGGGCCCGGGGCTACACCTTC. This translates into CASSLMGARGYTF.

This rearrangement joins TRBV4-3 to TRBJ2-3; D is uncertain. The CDR3 has 20 amino acids. V was clipped by 1 base and J by 0 bases, with 23 bases between them. Germline values: CDR1 LGHNA, CDR2 YSLEER. CDR3 region: CASSQANYPPRSRSTDTQYF. CDR3 sequence (DNA): TGCGCCAGCAGCCAAGCCAATTATCCCCCGCGGTCACGTAGCACAGATACGCAGTATTTT.

CDR3 residues: CASSRPGQPYEQYF. The CDR3, as DNA: TGTGCCAGCAGTAGACCGGGACAGCCCTACGAGCAGTACTTC. The gene calls are TRBV27 and TRBJ2-7, with TRBD1 matching 7 bases. Germline lookup yields CDR1 MNHEY and CDR2 SMNVEV (reference sequence). CDR3 length: 14 residues. V shed 5 bases, J shed 2 bases, and the junction held 6 bases outside the gene matches.

The CDR3, as DNA: TGTGCCACCAGTGGGGCTAGCGGGAGTGGGAATGAGCAGTTCTTC. Translation: CATSGASGSGNEQFF. V and J are TRBV24-1 and TRBJ2-1, with 10 bases identical to TRBD2. V shed 5 bases and J 7 bases; nucleotides not matched to a gene: 7. Looked up from germline, CDR1 is KGHDR and CDR2 is SFDVKD. This CDR3 is built from 15 residues.

This clonotype occurred once. The chain carries TRBV24-1 and TRBJ2-7; the D is unclear. Trimming took 1 base from V and 7 from J, leaving 10 bases between them. The V gene's germline CDR1 is KGHDR and CDR2 SFDVKD. The CDR3 length is 13 residues. The CDR3 loop reads CATSDFNSREQYF. Here the CDR3 DNA reads TGTGCCACCAGTGATTTCAATTCTAGAGAGCAGTACTTC.

The chain recombines TRBV7-2 with TRBJ2-3; TRBD1 agrees at 8 bases. Germline V gives CDR1 SGHTA, CDR2 FQGNSA. Trimming took 5 bases from V and 4 from J; bases not matched to a gene: 8. This CDR3 comprises 15 residues. The CDR3 loop is CASSPGPGGSDTQYF. The CDR3 DNA reads TGTGCCAGCAGCCCTGGTCCAGGGGGCTCAGATACGCAGTATTTT.

The V gene is TRBV29-1, the J gene TRBJ2-3, with D unresolved. This CDR3 spans 12 amino acids. Trimming pared 6 bases from V and 4 bases from J, leaving 11 bases between. Germline assignment: CDR1 SQVTM and CDR2 ANQGSEA. Here the CDR3 DNA reads TGCAGCGTCACGGGTGGTGCAGATACGCAGTATTTT. Its protein product is CSVTGGADTQYF.

This clonotype occurred a few times. The chain recombines TRBV7-2 with TRBJ1-4; possibly TRBD1 for D (6 bases). V was trimmed by 3 bases and J by 2 bases, leaving 7 bases between them. CDR1 is SGHTA and CDR2 is FQGNSA in the germline V gene. This CDR3 region has 14 residues. CDR3 sequence reads: CASSFRGTNEKLFF. CDR3 nucleotides: TGTGCCAGCAGCTTCAGGGGTACTAATGAAAAACTGTTTTTT.

The chain combines TRBV7-2 with TRBJ1-2; D not resolved. Trimming shortened V by 2 bases and J by 8 bases, and 12 bases separated the two germline ends. The CDR3 is made up of 13 amino acids. Germline CDR1 SGHTA, CDR2 FQGNSA. CDR3 loop: CASSLSDMVGYTF. The CDR3 bases are TGTGCCAGCAGCTTATCCGACATGGTGGGCTACACCTTC. Full variable domain (missing parts from reference TRBV7-2 and TRBJ1-2): GAGVSQSPSNKVTEKGKDVELRCDPISGHTALYWYRQSLGQGLEFLIYFQGNSAPDKSGLPSDRFSAERTGGSVSTLTIQRTQQEDSAVYLCASSLSDMVGYTFGSGTRLTVV.

CDR3 coding DNA: TGTGCCACCAGTGAACCCCGGACTTACGATACGCAGTATTTT. As protein: CATSEPRTYDTQYF. The genes are TRBV24-1 and TRBJ2-3, with D tentatively TRBD2 (5 bases). Germline V gene sequence: CDR1 KGHDR, CDR2 SFDVKD. The CDR3 has 14 residues. Trimming took off 4 bases at V and 6 bases at J, with 13 bases between the two ends.

This clonotype was counted ten times or more. One end of the junction is discordant with germline, which a read error may explain. This sequence joins TRBV20-1 and TRBJ2-4; weak D call: TRBD2 (6 bases). Germline CDR1 reads DFQATT; CDR2 reads SNEGSKA (reference sequence). The CDR3 length is 17 residues. For the CDR3, the DNA is TGCAGTGTTAGAATAATAGGGAGGTCCCTAGCCAAAAACATTCAGTACTTC. Encoded protein: CSVRIIGRSLAKNIQYF.

The CDR3 bases are TGTGCCAGCAGTCCCACCGGACTAGCGGGATTTCAGGGAGAGCAGTTCTTC. It yields the protein CASSPTGLAGFQGEQFF. The chain uses TRBV12-3 or TRBV12-4 and TRBJ2-1; 12 bases agree with TRBD2. V shed 5 bases, J shed 10 bases, and the junction held 15 bases outside the gene matches. CDR3 length: 17 residues.

The genes are TRBV20-1 and TRBJ2-7, with 11 bases lining up with TRBD2. The CDR3 length is 15 residues. CDR1 and CDR2 (germline): DFQATT, SNEGSKA (reference sequence). The V and J ends lost 5 bases and 2 bases, in that order; junction bases with no gene match: 8. In nucleotides, the CDR3 is TGCAGTGCTCCCGGCGTAGCGGGAGGGCCCTACGAGCAGTACTTC. Amino acid sequence: CSAPGVAGGPYEQYF.

As concerns this clonotype: This could be a read error, since a much larger clone is one nucleotide away. The chain links TRBV28 to TRBJ2-1; no firm D call. From germline, CDR1 is MDHEN and CDR2 SYDVKM. This CDR3 contains 15 residues. CDR3: CVSSPSLAAYNEQFF. The CDR3 coding sequence is TGTGTCAGCAGCCCCAGCCTGGCTGCCTACAATGAGCAGTTCTTC.